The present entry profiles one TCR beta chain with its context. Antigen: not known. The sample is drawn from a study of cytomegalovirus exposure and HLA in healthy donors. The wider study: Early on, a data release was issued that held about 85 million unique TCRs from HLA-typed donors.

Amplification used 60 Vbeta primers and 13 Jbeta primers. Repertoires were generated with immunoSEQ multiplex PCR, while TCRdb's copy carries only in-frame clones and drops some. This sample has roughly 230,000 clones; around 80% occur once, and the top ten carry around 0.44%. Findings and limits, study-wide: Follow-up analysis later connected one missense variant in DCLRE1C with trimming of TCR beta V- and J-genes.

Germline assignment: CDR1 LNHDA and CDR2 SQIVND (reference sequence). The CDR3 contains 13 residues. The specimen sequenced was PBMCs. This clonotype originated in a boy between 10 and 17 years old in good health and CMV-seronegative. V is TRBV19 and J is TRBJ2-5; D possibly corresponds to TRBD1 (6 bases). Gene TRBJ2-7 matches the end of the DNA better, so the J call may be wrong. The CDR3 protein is CASSNRDNYEQYF. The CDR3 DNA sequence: TGTGCCAGTAGTAACCGGGACAACTACGAGCAGTACTTC.